A single sample gave rise to the 14 T cell receptor beta chains below, sequenced in a study of T cell responses to AZD1222 COVID-19 vaccine. Data came from immunoSEQ multiplex PCR; TCRdb stores just in-frame clones and leaves some out. The sample carries roughly 70,000 clones, about four fifths recorded once. The sample was peripheral blood, taken on day 0 of MenACWY control vaccination. These receptors came from an adult in good health.

The gene calls are TRBV5-5 and TRBJ1-4, with D unresolved. The CDR3 extends over 15 amino acids. The ends were cut back, 4 bases at V and 8 bases at J, with 18 bases in the middle. Germline CDR1 SGHKS, CDR2 YYEKEE (reference sequence). CDR3 sequence (DNA): TGTGCCAGCAGCACCCTGACGACCAACCGGGAAAAACTGTTTTTT. This encodes CASSTLTTNREKLFF.

This sequence joins TRBV7-8 and TRBJ1-1; no clear D. The CDR3 runs 13 residues. The V gene lost 3 bases and the J gene lost 4 bases, with 9 bases spanning the gap. The germline V gene has CDR1 SGHVS and CDR2 FQNEAQ. This chain's CDR3 is CASSFSGFTEAFF. The CDR3 nucleotides are TGTGCCAGCAGCTTTTCCGGGTTCACTGAAGCTTTCTTT.

CDR3 residues: CASSLRTGETQYF. DNA for the CDR3: TGCGCCAGCAGCCTACGGACAGGGGAGACCCAGTACTTC. The rearrangement joins TRBV5-1 to TRBJ2-5; 8 bases line up with TRBD1. CDR3 length equals 13 residues. V shed 4 bases, J shed 5 bases, and the junction held 4 bases outside the gene matches. Germline-derived CDR1 and CDR2 are SGHRS and YFSETQ.

The table lists this clone with a few counts. This sequence joins TRBV6-5 and TRBJ2-2; D gene unclear. The germline V gene encodes CDR1 MNHEY and CDR2 SVGAGI. Trimming took off 8 bases at V and 0 bases at J, with 7 bases between the two ends. The CDR3 spans 13 residues. DNA for the CDR3: TGTGCCAGCCTTAATTCGAACACCGGGGAGCTGTTTTTT. Translated, it gives CASLNSNTGELFF.

This clone has a single count. This sequence joins TRBV6-6 and TRBJ2-7; D may correspond to TRBD1 or TRBD2 (5 bases each). V shed 0 bases and J shed 3 bases, with 12 bases lying between them. Germline CDR1 MNHNY, CDR2 SVGAGI (reference sequence). This CDR3 region has 15 residues. The CDR3 bases are TGTGCCAGCAGTTACTCGACGCAGGGAGTCTACGAGCAGTACTTC. The encoded protein is CASSYSTQGVYEQYF.

V usage is TRBV9 and J usage is TRBJ2-5, with D uncertain. This CDR3 has 12 amino acids. V was clipped by 0 bases and J by 5 bases, with 5 bases between them. Germline values: CDR1 SGDLS, CDR2 YYNGEE. Here the CDR3 DNA reads TGTGCCAGCAGCGTAGACGGGGAGACCCAGTACTTC. This sequence encodes CASSVDGETQYF.

The chain has TRBV7-9 and TRBJ2-7; TRBD1 or TRBD2 may be the D gene (8 bases each). V lost 5 bases to trimming and J lost 3 bases, with 14 bases between them. Germline V gene sequence: CDR1 SEHNR, CDR2 FQNEAQ (reference sequence). The CDR3 is made up of 14 amino acids. CDR3 nucleotide sequence: TGTGCCAGCAGCCAGGGGGCGGGGGGCTACGAGCAGTACTTC. Translating gives CASSQGAGGYEQYF.

CDR3 in DNA: TGTGCCAGTAGCGGAGGGAGGGAAGATGGCTACACCTTC. It encodes CASSGGREDGYTF. This chain uses TRBV19 with TRBJ1-2; D is unresolved. V was trimmed by 6 bases and J by 6 bases, leaving 14 bases between them. CDR1 is LNHDA, CDR2 SQIVND, per germline (reference sequence). The CDR3 consists of 13 residues.

Points on this clone: The same CDR3 is also encoded by other DNA sequences in this sample. The chain recombines TRBV5-1 with TRBJ2-6; D is possibly TRBD2 (5 bases). This CDR3 has 15 amino acids. V gave up 2 bases and J gave up 0 bases, with 6 bases separating them. CDR1 and CDR2 from the germline V gene are SGHRS and YFSETQ. The CDR3 sequence: CASSLGSSGANVLTF. The CDR3 DNA sequence: TGCGCCAGCAGCTTAGGGAGCTCTGGGGCCAACGTCCTGACTTTC.

This sequence joins TRBV2 and TRBJ1-2; TRBD1 is a possible D gene (5 bases). This CDR3 spans 13 amino acids. Germline V CDR1 and CDR2: SNHLY, FYNNEI. V lost 7 bases and J 3 bases, leaving 12 bases between the germline ends. The DNA of the CDR3 is TGTGCCAGCACATCGGGCAGGGACTATGGCTACACCTTC. Translating gives CASTSGRDYGYTF.

This clone was seen more than once but under ten times. CDR3 nucleotides: TGTGCCAGCAGGCTAGCGGGAGGGCCGGGGTACTTC. It is translated as CASRLAGGPGYF. The chain carries TRBV28 and TRBJ2-7; TRBD2 matches 12 bases. This CDR3 spans 12 amino acids. J gave up 12 bases and V 6 bases, and 6 bases lay outside the gene matches. The germline CDR1 and CDR2 sequences are MDHEN and SYDVKM.

The chain combines TRBV18 with TRBJ1-2; possible D gene TRBD1, 5 bases. Germline CDR1 reads KGHSH; CDR2 reads LQKENI. This CDR3 has 14 amino acids. V was clipped by 3 bases and J by 5 bases, with 13 bases between them. This CDR3 reads CASSPSGTVYGYTF. CDR3 in DNA: TGTGCCAGCTCACCTTCCGGGACCGTGTATGGCTACACCTTC.

The chain is built from TRBV12-3 or TRBV12-4 and TRBJ2-1; D gene uncertain. Trimming took off 1 base at V and 8 bases at J, with 9 bases between the two ends. This CDR3 comprises 13 residues. CDR3 sequence: CASSLVSLHEQFF. CDR3 DNA: TGTGCCAGCAGTTTAGTTTCGCTCCATGAGCAGTTCTTC.

This clone came up a few times. J is TRBJ1-1 and V is TRBV6-5, with 10 bases matching TRBD1. The CDR3 runs 14 residues. J gave up 8 bases and V 7 bases, and 10 bases lay outside the gene matches. Germline values: CDR1 MNHEY, CDR2 SVGAGI. The CDR3: CASKPIRDRGEAFF. The CDR3 DNA reads as TGTGCCAGCAAGCCTATCCGGGACAGGGGCGAAGCTTTCTTT.